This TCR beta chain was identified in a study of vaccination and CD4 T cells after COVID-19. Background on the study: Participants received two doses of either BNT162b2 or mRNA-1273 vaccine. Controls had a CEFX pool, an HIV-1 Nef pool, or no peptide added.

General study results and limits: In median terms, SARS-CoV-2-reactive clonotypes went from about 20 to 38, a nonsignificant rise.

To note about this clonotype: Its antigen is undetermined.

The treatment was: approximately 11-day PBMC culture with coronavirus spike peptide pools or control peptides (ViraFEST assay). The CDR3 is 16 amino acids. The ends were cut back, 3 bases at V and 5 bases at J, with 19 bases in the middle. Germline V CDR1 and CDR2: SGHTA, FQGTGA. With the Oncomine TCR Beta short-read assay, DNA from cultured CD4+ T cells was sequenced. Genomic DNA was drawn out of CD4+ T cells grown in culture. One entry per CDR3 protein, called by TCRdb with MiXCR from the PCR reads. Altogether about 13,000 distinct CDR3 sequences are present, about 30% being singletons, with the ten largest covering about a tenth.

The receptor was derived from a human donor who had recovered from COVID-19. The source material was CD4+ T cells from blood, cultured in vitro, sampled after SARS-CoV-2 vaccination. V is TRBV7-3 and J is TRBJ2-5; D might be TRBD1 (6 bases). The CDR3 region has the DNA TGTGCCAGCAGCTTTACAGGGAGAGTGGCTGGGGAGACCCAGTACTTC. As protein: CASSFTGRVAGETQYF.